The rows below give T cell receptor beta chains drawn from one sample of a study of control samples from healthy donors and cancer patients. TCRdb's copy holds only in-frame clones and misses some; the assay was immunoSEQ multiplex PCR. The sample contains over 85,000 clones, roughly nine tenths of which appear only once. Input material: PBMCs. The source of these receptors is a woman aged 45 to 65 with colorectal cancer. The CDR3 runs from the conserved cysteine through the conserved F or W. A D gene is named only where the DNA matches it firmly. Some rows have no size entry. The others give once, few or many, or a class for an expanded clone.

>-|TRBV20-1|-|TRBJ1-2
CSASAPFTDGYTF
TGCAGTGCTAGTGCCCCTTTCACAGATGGCTACACCTTC
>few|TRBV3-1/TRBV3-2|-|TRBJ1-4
CASSPHLAVNEKLFF
TGTGCCAGCAGCCCACACTTGGCAGTTAATGAAAAACTGTTTTTT
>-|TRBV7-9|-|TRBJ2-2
CASSLIGQPNTGELFF
TGTGCCAGCAGCCTGATAGGACAGCCTAACACCGGGGAGCTGTTTTTT
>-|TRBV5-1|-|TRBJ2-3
CASNVGGSTDTQYF
TGCGCCAGCAATGTCGGCGGTAGCACAGATACGCAGTATTTT
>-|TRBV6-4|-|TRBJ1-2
CASSDGPNYGYTF
TGTGCCAGCAGTGACGGGCCTAACTATGGCTACACCTTC
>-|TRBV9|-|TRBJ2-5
CASSVSQTQETQYF
TGTGCCAGCAGCGTGTCACAGACACAAGAGACCCAGTACTTC
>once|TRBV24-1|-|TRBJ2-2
CATSEGYGELFF
TGTGCCACCAGTGAGGGGTACGGGGAGCTGTTTTTT
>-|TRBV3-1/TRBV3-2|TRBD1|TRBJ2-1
CASSQQTGGKNEQFF
TGTGCCAGCAGCCAACAGACAGGGGGTAAGAATGAGCAGTTCTTC
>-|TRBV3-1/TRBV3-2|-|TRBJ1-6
CASSQGHNSPLHF
TGTGCCAGCAGCCAGGGCCATAATTCACCCCTCCACTTT
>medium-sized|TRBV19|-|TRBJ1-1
CASSRFWTEAFF
TGTGCCAGTAGTAGGTTTTGGACTGAAGCTTTCTTT
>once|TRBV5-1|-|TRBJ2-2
CASSLPARNTGELFF
TGCGCCAGCAGCTTGCCAGCGAGGAACACCGGGGAGCTGTTTTTT
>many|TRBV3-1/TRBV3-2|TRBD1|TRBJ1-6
CASSQVPGQSSPLHF
TGTGCCAGCAGCCAAGTCCCGGGACAGTCTTCACCCCTCCACTTT
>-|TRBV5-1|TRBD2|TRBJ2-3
CASSLVAGGDTQYF
TGCGCCAGCAGCTTGGTGGCGGGGGGGGATACGCAGTATTTT
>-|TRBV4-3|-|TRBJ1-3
CASSQSLEGISGGNTIYF
TGCGCCAGCAGCCAATCACTCGAGGGGATTTCGGGCGGAAACACCATATATTTT
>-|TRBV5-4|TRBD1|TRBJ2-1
CASSTDRGTYNEQFF
TGTGCCAGCAGCACGGACAGGGGCACCTACAATGAGCAGTTCTTC
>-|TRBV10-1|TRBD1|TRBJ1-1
CASSESTGVTEAFF
TGCGCCAGCAGTGAGTCGACAGGGGTCACTGAAGCTTTCTTT
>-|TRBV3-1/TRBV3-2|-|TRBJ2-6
CASSQEVGGANVLTF
TGTGCCAGCAGCCAAGAAGTAGGAGGGGCCAACGTCCTGACTTTC
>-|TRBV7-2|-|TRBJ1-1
CASSLTPSSLDRDSVF
TGTGCCAGCAGCTTAACCCCATCCTCCCTGGACCGGGACTCGGTCTTT
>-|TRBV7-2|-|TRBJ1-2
CASSTGGAGYTF
TGTGCCAGCAGCACCGGAGGGGCTGGCTACACCTTC
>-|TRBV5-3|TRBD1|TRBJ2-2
CARSLDLRGQGTNTGELFF
TGTGCCAGAAGTTTAGATTTACGTGGACAGGGGACGAACACCGGGGAGCTGTTTTTT
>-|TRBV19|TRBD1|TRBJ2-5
CASTRQGGETQYF
TGTGCCAGTACGCGACAGGGCGGGGAGACCCAGTACTTC
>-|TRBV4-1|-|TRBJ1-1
CASSQVPQIEAFF
TGCGCCAGCAGCCAAGTCCCGCAAATTGAAGCTTTCTTT
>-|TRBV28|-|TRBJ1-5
CASRVGVYQPQHF
TGTGCCAGCAGGGTAGGGGTTTATCAGCCCCAGCATTTT
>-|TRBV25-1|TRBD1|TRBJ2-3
CASSRDRVRDTQYF
TGTGCCAGCAGCCGGGACAGGGTACGAGATACGCAGTATTTT
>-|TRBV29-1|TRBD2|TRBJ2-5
CSVVYPSGGYETQYF
TGCAGCGTTGTTTACCCTAGCGGGGGGTATGAGACCCAGTACTTC
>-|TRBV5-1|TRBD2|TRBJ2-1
CASSSLAGRPFEQFF
TGCGCCAGCAGCTCCCTAGCGGGGAGGCCTTTTGAGCAGTTCTTC
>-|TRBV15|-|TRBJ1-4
CATSSGPLDSFNEKLFF
TGTGCCACCAGCAGTGGACCCTTGGACAGTTTTAATGAAAAACTGTTTTTT
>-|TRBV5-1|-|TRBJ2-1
CASSSSRDYNEQFF
TGCGCCAGCAGCTCAAGTCGGGATTACAATGAGCAGTTCTTC
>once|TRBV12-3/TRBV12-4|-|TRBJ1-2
CASSPRGDYGYTF
TGTGCCAGCAGTCCTCGGGGCGACTATGGCTACACCTTC
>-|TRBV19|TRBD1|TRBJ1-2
CASTRQGAADGYGYTF
TGTGCCAGTACCCGACAGGGGGCGGCCGATGGCTATGGCTACACCTTC